This TCR beta chain was profiled in a study of cytomegalovirus exposure and HLA in healthy donors. Study-level information: Inside one of the first data releases sat roughly 80 million unique TCRs taken from HLA-typed donors. Study results and limitations: The study listed 150 to 200 cytomegalovirus-associated TCR beta chains.

This clone was detected a few times. Antigen specificity is unknown. The J segment lost 4 bases and the V segment lost 6 bases, leaving 9 bases of the junction unmatched. Germline CDR1 and CDR2: MNHEY and SMNVEV (reference sequence). CDR3 length: 15 residues. Amplification used 60 Vbeta primers and 13 Jbeta primers. Assay used: immunoSEQ multiplex PCR; TCRdb lists only in-frame clones, some missing. The data show approximately 68,000 clones, with 75% seen just once and almost 7.5% held by the top ten. The sample consisted of PBMCs. This sequence joins TRBV27 and TRBJ1-5, with 7 bases identical to TRBD1. The receptor's source is a woman in her 30s in good health and CMV-seropositive. Here the CDR3 reads CASSQLTGPNQPQHF. The CDR3 DNA follows: TGTGCCAGCAGCCAACTGACAGGGCCTAATCAGCCCCAGCATTTT.